The present T cell receptor (beta chain) was sequenced within a study of T cells in Graves' hyperthyroidism and ophthalmopathy. Study overall: At initial diagnosis, before any treatment had begun, peripheral blood was obtained. Study-wide points: Clonotypes that were expanded in thyroid above 0.001 mostly appeared in blood too.

Not enrolled were patients with uncontrolled infection, other autoimmune disease, pregnancy or lactation. The ends lost 4 bases at V and 6 bases at J; junction bases unmatched: 19. Germline V gene sequence: CDR1 PRHDT, CDR2 FYEKMQ (reference sequence). This CDR3 contains 20 residues. Regions amplified from RNA transcripts were the TCR beta CDR3 regions. The HTBI set primed first-round TCR CDR3 RT-PCR. TCRdb re-called the multiplex PCR reads through MiXCR, storing one row per CDR3 protein. The sample shows 350,000 to 450,000 distinct CDR3 sequences, roughly an eighth of them seen only once. This clonotype came up many times. The antigen remains undetermined.

The gene calls are TRBV13 and TRBJ2-3, with 13 bases aligning to TRBD2. Sequenced input: blood. This receptor was taken from a man aged 45-65 years with Graves' ophthalmopathy. CDR3 bases: TGTGCCAGCAGCTCCAACCTACTAGCGGGAGGGCCAACCCCGGGGGATACGCAGTATTTT. Its protein product is CASSSNLLAGGPTPGDTQYF.